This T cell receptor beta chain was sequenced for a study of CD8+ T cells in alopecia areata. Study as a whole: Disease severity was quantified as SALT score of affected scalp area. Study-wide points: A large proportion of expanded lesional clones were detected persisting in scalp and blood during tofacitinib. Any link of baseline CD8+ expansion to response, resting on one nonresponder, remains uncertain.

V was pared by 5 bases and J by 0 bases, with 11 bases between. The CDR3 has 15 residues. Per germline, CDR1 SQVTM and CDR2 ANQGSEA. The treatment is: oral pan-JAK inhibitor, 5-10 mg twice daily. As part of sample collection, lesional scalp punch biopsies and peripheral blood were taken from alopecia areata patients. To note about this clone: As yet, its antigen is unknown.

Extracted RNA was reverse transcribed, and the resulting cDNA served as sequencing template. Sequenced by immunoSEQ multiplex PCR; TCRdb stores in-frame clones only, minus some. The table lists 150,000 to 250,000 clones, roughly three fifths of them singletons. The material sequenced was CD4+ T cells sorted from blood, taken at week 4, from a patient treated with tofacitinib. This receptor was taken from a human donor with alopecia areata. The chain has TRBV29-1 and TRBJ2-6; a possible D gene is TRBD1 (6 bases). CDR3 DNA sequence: TGCAGCGTTTCCCAGGGGCGCTCTGGGGCCAACGTCCTGACTTTC. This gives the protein CSVSQGRSGANVLTF.